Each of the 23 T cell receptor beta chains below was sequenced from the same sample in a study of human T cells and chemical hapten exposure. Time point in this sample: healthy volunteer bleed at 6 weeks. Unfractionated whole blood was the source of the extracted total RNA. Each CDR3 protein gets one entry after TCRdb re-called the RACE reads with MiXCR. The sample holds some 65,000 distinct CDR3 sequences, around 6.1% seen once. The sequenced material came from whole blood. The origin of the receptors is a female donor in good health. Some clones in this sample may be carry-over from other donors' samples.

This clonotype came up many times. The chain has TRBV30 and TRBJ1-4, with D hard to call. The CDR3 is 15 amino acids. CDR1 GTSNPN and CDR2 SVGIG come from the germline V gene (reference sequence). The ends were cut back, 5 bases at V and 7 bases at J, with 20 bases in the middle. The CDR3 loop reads CAWAGPSAGIEKLFF. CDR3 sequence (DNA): TGTGCCTGGGCGGGCCCCAGCGCAGGCATTGAAAAACTGTTTTTT.

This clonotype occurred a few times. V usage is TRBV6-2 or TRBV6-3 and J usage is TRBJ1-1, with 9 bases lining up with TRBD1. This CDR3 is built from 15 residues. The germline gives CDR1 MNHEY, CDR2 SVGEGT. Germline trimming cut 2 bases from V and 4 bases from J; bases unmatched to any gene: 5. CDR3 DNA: TGTGCCAGCAGTTACGAGGGACAGGGAACCACTGAAGCTTTCTTT. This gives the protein CASSYEGQGTTEAFF.

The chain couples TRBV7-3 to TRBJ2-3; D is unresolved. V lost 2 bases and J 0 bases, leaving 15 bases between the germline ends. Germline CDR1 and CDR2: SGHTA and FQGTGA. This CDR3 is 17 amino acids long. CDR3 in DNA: TGTGCCAGCAGCTTATGGGCTTCCCCCGGGAGCACAGATACGCAGTATTTT. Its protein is CASSLWASPGSTDTQYF.

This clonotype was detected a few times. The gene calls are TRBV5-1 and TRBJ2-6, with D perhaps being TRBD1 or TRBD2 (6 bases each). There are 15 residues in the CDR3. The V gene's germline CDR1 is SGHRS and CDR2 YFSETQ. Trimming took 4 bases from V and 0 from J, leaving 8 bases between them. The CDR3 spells CASSPGASGANVLTF. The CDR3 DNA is TGCGCCAGCAGCCCGGGGGCCTCTGGGGCCAACGTCCTGACTTTC. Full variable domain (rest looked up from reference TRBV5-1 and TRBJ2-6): KAGVTQTPRYLIKTRGQQVTLSCSPISGHRSVSWYQQTPGQGLQFLFEYFSETQRNKGNFPGRFSGRQFSNSRSEMNVSTLELGDSALYLCASSPGASGANVLTFGAGSRLTVL.

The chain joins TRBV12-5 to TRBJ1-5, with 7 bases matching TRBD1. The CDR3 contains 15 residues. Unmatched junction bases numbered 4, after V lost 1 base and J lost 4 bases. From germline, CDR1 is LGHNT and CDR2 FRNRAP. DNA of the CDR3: TGTGCTAGTGGTTTGGAGACAGGGTATAATCAGCCCCAGCATTTT. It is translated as CASGLETGYNQPQHF.

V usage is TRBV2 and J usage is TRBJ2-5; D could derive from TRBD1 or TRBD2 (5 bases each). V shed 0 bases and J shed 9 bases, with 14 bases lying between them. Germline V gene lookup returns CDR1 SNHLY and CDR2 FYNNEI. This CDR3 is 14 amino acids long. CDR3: CASSEAGDLGAQYF. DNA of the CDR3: TGTGCCAGCAGTGAAGCAGGCGATTTGGGGGCCCAGTACTTC.

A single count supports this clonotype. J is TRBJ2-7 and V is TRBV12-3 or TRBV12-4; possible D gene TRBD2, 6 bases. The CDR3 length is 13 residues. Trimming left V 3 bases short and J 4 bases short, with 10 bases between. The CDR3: CASSLGLAYEQYF. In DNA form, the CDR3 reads TGTGCCAGCAGTTTGGGACTTGCTTACGAGCAGTACTTC.

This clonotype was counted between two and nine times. The CDR3 is CASSLPEQGYEKLFF. CDR3 coding DNA: TGTGCCAGCAGCTTGCCCGAACAGGGTTATGAAAAACTGTTTTTT. The chain recombines TRBV5-6 with TRBJ1-4; D perhaps matches TRBD1 (6 bases). The germline V gene has CDR1 SGHDT and CDR2 YYEEEE. The V end was cut by 1 base, the J end by 6 bases, with 13 bases between. The CDR3 is 15 amino acids.

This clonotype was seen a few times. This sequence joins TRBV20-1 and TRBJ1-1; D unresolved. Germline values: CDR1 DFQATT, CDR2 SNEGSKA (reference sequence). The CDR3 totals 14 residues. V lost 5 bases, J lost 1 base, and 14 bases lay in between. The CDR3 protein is CSAVDGHWNTEAFF. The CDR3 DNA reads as TGCAGTGCTGTCGACGGGCACTGGAACACTGAAGCTTTCTTT.

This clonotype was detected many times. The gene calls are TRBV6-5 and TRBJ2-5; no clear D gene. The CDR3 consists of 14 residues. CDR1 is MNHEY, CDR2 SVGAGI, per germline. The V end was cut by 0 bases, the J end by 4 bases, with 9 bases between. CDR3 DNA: TGTGCCAGCAGTTACTCTCTAGACCGAGAGACCCAGTACTTC. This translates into CASSYSLDRETQYF.

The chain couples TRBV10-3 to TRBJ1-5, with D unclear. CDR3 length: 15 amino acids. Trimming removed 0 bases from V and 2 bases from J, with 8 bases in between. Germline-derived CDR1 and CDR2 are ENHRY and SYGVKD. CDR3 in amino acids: CAISESMGRNQPQHF. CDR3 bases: TGTGCCATCAGTGAGTCGATGGGTCGCAATCAGCCCCAGCATTTT.

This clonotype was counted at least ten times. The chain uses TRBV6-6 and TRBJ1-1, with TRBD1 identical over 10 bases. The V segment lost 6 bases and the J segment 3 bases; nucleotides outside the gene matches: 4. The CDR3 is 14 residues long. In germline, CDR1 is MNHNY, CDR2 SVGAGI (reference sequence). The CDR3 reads CASSPGQGYTEAFF. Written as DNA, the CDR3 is TGTGCCAGCAGCCCGGGACAGGGGTACACTGAAGCTTTCTTT.

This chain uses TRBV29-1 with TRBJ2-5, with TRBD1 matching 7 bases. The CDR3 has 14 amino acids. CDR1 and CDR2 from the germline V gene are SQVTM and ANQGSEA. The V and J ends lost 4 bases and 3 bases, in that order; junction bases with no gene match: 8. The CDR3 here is CSVGSGDREETQYF. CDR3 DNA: TGCAGCGTTGGTTCCGGGGACAGAGAAGAGACCCAGTACTTC. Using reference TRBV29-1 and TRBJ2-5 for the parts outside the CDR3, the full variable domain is SAVISQKPSRDICQRGTSLTIQCQVDSQVTMMFWYRQQPGQSLTLIATANQGSEATYESGFVIDKFPISRPNLTFSTLTVSNMSPEDSSIYLCSVGSGDREETQYFGPGTRLLVL.

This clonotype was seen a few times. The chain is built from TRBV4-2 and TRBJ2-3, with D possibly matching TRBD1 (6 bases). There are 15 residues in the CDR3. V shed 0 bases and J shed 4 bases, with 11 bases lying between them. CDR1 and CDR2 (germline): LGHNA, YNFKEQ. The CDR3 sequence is CASSQDLGAADTQYF. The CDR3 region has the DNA TGTGCCAGCAGCCAAGACCTGGGGGCGGCAGATACGCAGTATTTT.

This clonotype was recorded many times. DNA for the CDR3: TGTGCCAGCAGCCCCTTTCAGGGCTTCGAGACCCAGTACTTC. Protein: CASSPFQGFETQYF. The chain is built from TRBV27 and TRBJ2-5; D might be TRBD1 (5 bases). The CDR3 extends over 14 amino acids. V was clipped by 6 bases and J by 5 bases, with 16 bases between them. Germline CDR1 MNHEY, CDR2 SMNVEV (reference sequence).

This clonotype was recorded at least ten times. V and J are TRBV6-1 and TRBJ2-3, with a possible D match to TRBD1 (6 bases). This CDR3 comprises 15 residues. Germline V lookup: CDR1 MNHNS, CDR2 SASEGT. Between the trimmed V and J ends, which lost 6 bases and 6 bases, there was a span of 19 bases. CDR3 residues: CASRHRDTQRDTQYF. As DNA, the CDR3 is TGTGCCAGCAGGCACCGGGACACCCAACGTGATACGCAGTATTTT.

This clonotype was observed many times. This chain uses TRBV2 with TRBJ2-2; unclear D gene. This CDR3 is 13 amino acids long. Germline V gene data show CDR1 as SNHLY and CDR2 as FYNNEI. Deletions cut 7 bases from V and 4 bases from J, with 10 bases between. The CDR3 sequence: CASILETTGELFF. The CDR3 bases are TGTGCCAGCATTCTCGAGACCACCGGGGAGCTGTTTTTT.

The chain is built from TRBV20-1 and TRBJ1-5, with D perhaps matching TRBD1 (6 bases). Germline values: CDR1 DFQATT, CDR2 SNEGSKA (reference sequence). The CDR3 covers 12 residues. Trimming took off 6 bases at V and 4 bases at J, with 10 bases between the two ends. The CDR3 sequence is CSARTVNQPQHF. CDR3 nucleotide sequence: TGCAGTGCGCGGACAGTGAATCAGCCCCAGCATTTT.

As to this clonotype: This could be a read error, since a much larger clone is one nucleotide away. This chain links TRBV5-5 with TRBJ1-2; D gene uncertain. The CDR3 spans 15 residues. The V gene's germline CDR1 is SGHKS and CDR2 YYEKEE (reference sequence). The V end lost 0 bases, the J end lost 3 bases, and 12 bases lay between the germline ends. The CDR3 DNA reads TGTGCCAGCAGCTTGGTGGAAAGGGTAGACTATGGCTACACCTTC. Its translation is CASSLVERVDYGYTF.

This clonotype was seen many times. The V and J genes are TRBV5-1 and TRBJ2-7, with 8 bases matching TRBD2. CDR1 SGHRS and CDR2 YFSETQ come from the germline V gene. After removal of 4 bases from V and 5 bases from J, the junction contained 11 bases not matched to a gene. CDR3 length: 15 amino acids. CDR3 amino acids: CASSASSTTSDEQYF. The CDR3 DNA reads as TGCGCCAGCAGCGCCAGCAGCACGACTAGCGACGAGCAGTACTTC.

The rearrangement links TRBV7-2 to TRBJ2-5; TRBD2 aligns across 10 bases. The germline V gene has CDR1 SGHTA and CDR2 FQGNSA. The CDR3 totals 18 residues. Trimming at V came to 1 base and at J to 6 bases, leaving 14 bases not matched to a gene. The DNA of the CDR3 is TGTGCCAGCAGCTTAGACGTTTCGGCTAGCGGGAGTGTGAAGACCCAGTACTTC. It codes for CASSLDVSASGSVKTQYF.

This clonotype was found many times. In nucleotides, the CDR3 is TGTGCCAGCAAGAGGGACTCAACCTACAATGAGCAGTTCTTC. Translation gives CASKRDSTYNEQFF. The J gene is TRBJ2-1, the V gene TRBV2; TRBD2 might be the D (6 bases). The V end lost 7 bases, the J end lost 2 bases, and 12 bases lay between the germline ends. Germline values: CDR1 SNHLY, CDR2 FYNNEI. The CDR3 loop spans 14 amino acids. Filled out from reference TRBV2 and TRBJ2-1, the complete variable domain reads EPEVTQTPSHQVTQMGQEVILRCVPISNHLYFYWYRQILGQKVEFLVSFYNNEISEKSEIFDDQFSVERPDGSNFTLKIRSTKLEDSAMYFCASKRDSTYNEQFFGPGTRLTVL.

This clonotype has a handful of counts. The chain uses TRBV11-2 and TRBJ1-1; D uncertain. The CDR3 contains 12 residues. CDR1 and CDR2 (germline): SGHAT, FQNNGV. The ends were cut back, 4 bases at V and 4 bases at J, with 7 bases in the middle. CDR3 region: CASSSYSTEAFF. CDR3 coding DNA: TGTGCCAGCAGCTCATATAGCACTGAAGCTTTCTTT.